This T cell receptor (beta chain) is drawn from a study of patients and donors after allogeneic stem cell transplantation. TCRdb re-analysed the RT-PCR reads in MiXCR, keeping a single row per CDR3 protein. The sample includes tens of thousands of distinct CDR3 sequences, 5% of them seen just once. This clonotype was picked up many times. Trimming cost V 3 bases and J 3 bases; bases outside gene matches: 5. CDR1 is MGHDK and CDR2 is SYGVNS in the germline V gene. This CDR3 is 15 amino acids long. The V and J genes are TRBV25-1 and TRBJ2-7, with 10 positions matching TRBD2. This sequence was found in a human donor who was either an allogeneic HSCT recipient or a stem cell or donor lymphocyte infusion donor (not recorded which). It is not recorded whose cells these are; they may come from a transplant donor. The sequencing sample was made of blood, either unsorted or a sorted T cell fraction (not recorded which). CDR3 DNA sequence: TGTGCCAGCAGTGATGAGGCTAGCGGGAGCTACGAGCAGTACTTC. Protein product: CASSDEASGSYEQYF.